The 21 T cell receptor beta chains in this list originate from one sample, sequenced in a study of monozygotic twins with inflammatory bowel disease. Reanalyzing the 5' RACE reads, TCRdb keeps one entry per CDR3 protein, without DNA. There are 170,000 or so distinct CDR3 sequences in the sample, with approximately 7.4% held by the top ten. The sequencing sample was made of blood. Every receptor here comes from a human donor with ulcerative colitis or Crohn's disease, or a healthy co-twin of an affected twin (not recorded which).

The genes are TRBV20-1 and TRBJ1-2. CDR3 length: 12 amino acids. Per the germline V gene, CDR1 is DFQATT and CDR2 is SNEGSKA (reference sequence). The CDR3 loop reads CSVVQEGYGYTF.

The chain links TRBV21-1 to TRBJ1-1. TRBV21-1 is a listed pseudogene. The CDR3 has 14 residues. The CDR3 reads CASSKVCRNTEAFF.

The chain has TRBV3-1 and TRBJ1-5. This CDR3 region has 14 residues. CDR1 and CDR2 (germline): LGHDT, YNNKEL (reference sequence). The CDR3 sequence: CASSLIGSNQPQHF.

This rearrangement joins TRBV10-3 to TRBJ1-1; the D call from TCRdb, TRBD1, cannot be confirmed without DNA. This CDR3 is 16 amino acids long. Per the germline V gene, CDR1 is ENHRY and CDR2 is SYGVKD. CDR3: CAISESRTGGFTEAFF.

The chain employs TRBV20-1 and TRBJ2-7; TCRdb's assignment of TRBD1 cannot be checked, as there is no DNA. The CDR3 totals 17 residues. Looked up from germline, CDR1 is DFQATT and CDR2 is SNEGSKA (reference sequence). The CDR3 loop reads CSASGLGQLAVSYEQYF.

The chain links TRBV3-1 to TRBJ1-3; as DNA is missing, the TRBD1 call by TCRdb cannot be tested. In germline, CDR1 is LGHDT, CDR2 YNNKEL (reference sequence). The CDR3 totals 15 residues. CDR3 amino acids: CASSLFRGKGNTIYF.

The genes are TRBV5-1 and TRBJ2-5; the D gene TCRdb calls, TRBD2, cannot be checked with no DNA. From germline, CDR1 is SGHRS and CDR2 YFSETQ. This CDR3 is built from 16 residues. The CDR3 is CASRSTSGEAGETQYF.

This chain links TRBV24-1 with TRBJ2-2. Looked up from germline, CDR1 is KGHDR and CDR2 is SFDVKD. This CDR3 comprises 12 residues. The CDR3 loop is CATRLNTGELFF.

The chain uses TRBV9 and TRBJ1-2. Germline CDR1 reads SGDLS; CDR2 reads YYNGEE. The CDR3 contains 13 residues. The chain's CDR3 is CASGKQGPYGYTF.

This sequence joins TRBV7-6 and TRBJ2-3; TCRdb picks TRBD1, but there is no DNA to check that call. There are 14 residues in the CDR3. Germline-derived CDR1 and CDR2 are SGHVS and FNYEAQ. The CDR3 reads CASSFRQGTDTQYF.

The chain carries TRBV5-6 and TRBJ1-1. CDR1 and CDR2 (germline): SGHDT, YYEEEE. CDR3 length: 14 amino acids. The CDR3 spells CASSYLSQGPEAFF.

The chain joins TRBV30 to TRBJ1-3; TCRdb returns TRBD1, unconfirmable since there is no DNA. Germline V CDR1 and CDR2: GTSNPN, SVGIG (reference sequence). CDR3 length: 14 residues. CDR3 sequence reads: CAWSAGAPGNTIYF.

This chain uses TRBV6-1 with TRBJ2-1. Germline V CDR1 and CDR2: MNHNS, SASEGT. The CDR3 covers 14 residues. CDR3 in amino acids: CASSEVVWNGEQFF.

The V gene is TRBV7-9, the J gene TRBJ2-7; TCRdb's D call of TRBD2 is untestable without DNA. The germline gives CDR1 SEHNR, CDR2 FQNEAQ (reference sequence). The CDR3 loop spans 16 amino acids. The CDR3 protein is CASSSGTSGRSDEQYF.

The CDR3 spells CASSQAQVGDSDLETQYF. The V gene is TRBV4-1, the J gene TRBJ2-5; TCRdb returns TRBD1, unconfirmable since there is no DNA. This CDR3 region has 18 residues. Germline V gene data show CDR1 as MGHRA and CDR2 as YSYEKL.

The chain couples TRBV4-3 to TRBJ1-4; TCRdb's D gene call, TRBD1, goes unchecked for lack of DNA. Germline lookup yields CDR1 LGHNA and CDR2 YSLEER. The CDR3 totals 14 residues. The CDR3 reads CASSQTGGNEKLFF.

The rearrangement uses TRBV29-1 and TRBJ1-2. This CDR3 comprises 12 residues. Germline V gene data show CDR1 as SQVTM and CDR2 as ANQGSEA. The CDR3 spells CSVVGSNYGYTF.

V is TRBV5-1 and J is TRBJ2-1. Germline values: CDR1 SGHRS, CDR2 YFSETQ. There are 13 residues in the CDR3. CDR3 sequence: CASSFFSFNEQFF.

The gene calls are TRBV2 and TRBJ1-5. The CDR3 is 14 residues long. Per the germline V gene, CDR1 is SNHLY and CDR2 is FYNNEI. The CDR3 is CASRRGEGSQPQHF.

The chain links TRBV20-1 to TRBJ2-3; the D call from TCRdb, TRBD1, cannot be confirmed without DNA. The germline CDR1 and CDR2 sequences are DFQATT and SNEGSKA (reference sequence). The CDR3 is 21 residues long. This chain's CDR3 is CSARSRWRQAIPHSSTDTQYF.

The CDR3 sequence is CAISDPTHGPRNYEQYF. The V and J genes are TRBV10-3 and TRBJ2-7; TCRdb proposes TRBD2, but this gene call is untestable without DNA. Germline V gene sequence: CDR1 ENHRY, CDR2 SYGVKD. The CDR3 consists of 17 residues.